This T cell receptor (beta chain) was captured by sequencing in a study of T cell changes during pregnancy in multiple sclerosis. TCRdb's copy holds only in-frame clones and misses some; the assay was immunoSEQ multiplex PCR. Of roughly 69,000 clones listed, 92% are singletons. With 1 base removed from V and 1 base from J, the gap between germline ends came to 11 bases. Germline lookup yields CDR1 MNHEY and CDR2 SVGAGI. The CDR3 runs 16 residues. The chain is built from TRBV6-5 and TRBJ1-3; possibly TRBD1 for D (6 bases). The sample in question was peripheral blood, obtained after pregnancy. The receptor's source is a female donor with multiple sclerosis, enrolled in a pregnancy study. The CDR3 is CASSYWQGSSGNTIYF. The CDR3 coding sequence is TGTGCCAGCAGTTACTGGCAGGGGAGTTCTGGAAACACCATATATTTT.